These 24 T cell receptor beta chains share one sample of origin, sequenced in a study of identical twins. In TCRdb, the 5' RACE reads were re-called with MiXCR into one record per CDR3 protein. The table lists 250,000 to 350,000 distinct CDR3 sequences, roughly 9.8% of them singletons. These records were also assigned to another study, of yellow fever vaccine responses in identical twins.

Material for sequencing was CD8+ T cells sorted from blood. The source of these receptors is a woman aged 18 to 35 in good health.

This clonotype was observed at least ten times. V gene TRBV3-1 combines with J gene TRBJ2-2; TRBD2 might be the D (5 bases). CDR3 length equals 15 residues. Trimming removed 4 bases from V and 6 bases from J, with 15 bases in between. Germline V gene lookup returns CDR1 LGHDT and CDR2 YNNKEL (reference sequence). This chain's CDR3 is CASSPSVATPGELFF. DNA for the CDR3: TGTGCCAGCAGCCCAAGTGTAGCGACCCCCGGGGAGCTGTTTTTT.

This clonotype was picked up many times. V and J are TRBV29-1 and TRBJ2-7; the match to TRBD2 covers 9 bases. Germline values: CDR1 SQVTM, CDR2 ANQGSEA. The CDR3 has 13 residues. V trimming: 6 bases; J trimming: 5 bases; junction bases outside the gene matches: 8. DNA of the CDR3: TGCAGCGTCTCCGGGACTAGCATCCACGAGCAGTACTTC. It encodes CSVSGTSIHEQYF.

The rearrangement links TRBV6-1 to TRBJ2-1, with 11 bases matching TRBD2. The CDR3 totals 15 residues. The germline CDR1 and CDR2 sequences are MNHNS and SASEGT. V was clipped by 2 bases and J by 9 bases; unmatched bases: 6. This CDR3 is CASSELTSGMGEQFF. The CDR3 DNA sequence: TGTGCCAGCAGTGAATTGACTAGCGGGATGGGTGAGCAGTTCTTC.

This clonotype was seen only a few times. This chain links TRBV28 with TRBJ2-7; no reliable D call. Looked up from germline, CDR1 is MDHEN and CDR2 is SYDVKM. The V and J ends lost 5 bases and 7 bases respectively, with 12 bases between them. This CDR3 is built from 12 residues. The CDR3 region has the DNA TGTGCCAGCAGTCCGACAAACCGGGAGCAGTACTTC. Its translation: CASSPTNREQYF.

The J gene is TRBJ2-2, the V gene TRBV4-3, with a possible D match to TRBD2 (6 bases). The CDR3 length is 17 residues. V gave up 0 bases and J gave up 1 base, with 12 bases separating them. Germline CDR1 and CDR2: LGHNA and YSLEER. The CDR3, as DNA: TGCGCCAGCAGCCAAGATAATAGCGGAGGGAACACCGGGGAGCTGTTTTTT. Translating gives CASSQDNSGGNTGELFF.

The chain couples TRBV10-3 to TRBJ1-2, with D unclear. This CDR3 contains 16 residues. CDR1 and CDR2 from the germline V gene are ENHRY and SYGVKD. The germline V and J ends were trimmed by 4 bases and 4 bases, with 19 bases remaining between them. The CDR3 bases are TGTGCCATCAGTGTGCAGGTGGGAACAGAAATCTATGGCTACACCTTC. This encodes CAISVQVGTEIYGYTF.

There are many counts of this clonotype. The chain uses TRBV28 and TRBJ2-7; D may match TRBD1 or TRBD2 (5 bases each). This CDR3 spans 13 amino acids. Trimming took off 1 base at V and 3 bases at J, with 7 bases between the two ends. In germline, CDR1 is MDHEN, CDR2 SYDVKM. As DNA, the CDR3 is TGTGCCAGCAGTTTATTGGGGGACTACGAGCAGTACTTC. Translated, it gives CASSLLGDYEQYF.

There are a few counts of this clonotype. V usage is TRBV7-3 and J usage is TRBJ2-1; D is possibly TRBD2 (6 bases). Germline V gives CDR1 SGHTA, CDR2 FQGTGA. The CDR3 loop spans 15 amino acids. V lost 5 bases to trimming and J lost 2 bases, with 13 bases between them. DNA for the CDR3: TGTGCCAGCAGCCCAGGACTACCTCCCTACAATGAGCAGTTCTTC. It encodes CASSPGLPPYNEQFF.

This rearrangement joins TRBV10-3 to TRBJ2-5; possibly TRBD2 for D (5 bases). The germline gives CDR1 ENHRY, CDR2 SYGVKD. The ends were cut back, 3 bases at V and 4 bases at J, with 12 bases in the middle. The length of the CDR3 is 14 residues. CDR3 nucleotide sequence: TGTGCCATCAGTGAAAGCGGAGAGGGAGAGACCCAGTACTTC. Translation: CAISESGEGETQYF.

This clonotype was recorded at least ten times. The chain employs TRBV20-1 and TRBJ2-2, with TRBD1 identical over 9 bases. The CDR3 is made up of 13 amino acids. V dropped 1 base and J dropped 6; count of bases not matched to a gene: 0. Per germline, CDR1 DFQATT and CDR2 SNEGSKA (reference sequence). CDR3 residues: CSARGDRAGELFF. In DNA, the CDR3 is TGCAGTGCTAGAGGGGACAGGGCCGGGGAGCTGTTTTTT.

The gene calls are TRBV13 and TRBJ2-7; 7 nucleotides agree with TRBD1. This CDR3 has 14 amino acids. V was clipped by 2 bases and J by 2 bases; unmatched bases: 3. Germline V gene data show CDR1 as PRHDT and CDR2 as FYEKMQ (reference sequence). The CDR3 here is CASSLTGAAYEQYF. Here the CDR3 DNA reads TGTGCCAGCAGCTTAACAGGGGCGGCCTACGAGCAGTACTTC.

This clonotype was counted many times. This rearrangement joins TRBV20-1 to TRBJ2-2; 14 bases align to TRBD2. The CDR3 has 17 residues. J was trimmed by 3 bases and V by 4 bases; bases with no gene match: 7. Per germline, CDR1 DFQATT and CDR2 SNEGSKA (reference sequence). The CDR3 is CSATGTSGGWDTGELFF. CDR3 nucleotides: TGCAGTGCTACCGGGACTAGCGGGGGTTGGGACACCGGGGAGCTGTTTTTT.

The chain is built from TRBV20-1 and TRBJ2-3; D not certain. Germline V gene data show CDR1 as DFQATT and CDR2 as SNEGSKA (reference sequence). There are 15 residues in the CDR3. V dropped 0 bases and J dropped 2 bases, with 12 bases sitting between them. The CDR3 nucleotides are TGCAGTGCTAGAGATTTTTTGGCAGACACAGATACGCAGTATTTT. As protein: CSARDFLADTDTQYF.

The J gene is TRBJ1-2, the V gene TRBV27; D is unclear. The V end lost 9 bases, the J end lost 4 bases, and 18 bases lay between the germline ends. CDR3 size: 14 residues. The germline CDR1 and CDR2 sequences are MNHEY and SMNVEV (reference sequence). The CDR3 reads CASWPGFTGYGYTF. The CDR3 DNA is TGTGCCAGTTGGCCCGGGTTTACGGGCTATGGCTACACCTTC.

The table lists this clonotype with a few counts. V is TRBV2 and J is TRBJ1-2; 10 nucleotides match TRBD1. This CDR3 has 15 amino acids. Germline V CDR1 and CDR2: SNHLY, FYNNEI. V shed 0 bases, J shed 5 bases, and the junction held 3 bases outside the gene matches. The CDR3 sequence: CASSEARGQGYGYTF. The CDR3 DNA is TGTGCCAGCAGTGAAGCCAGGGGACAGGGGTATGGCTACACCTTC. The whole variable domain, filled in from reference TRBV2 and TRBJ1-2, reads EPEVTQTPSHQVTQMGQEVILRCVPISNHLYFYWYRQILGQKVEFLVSFYNNEISEKSEIFDDQFSVERPDGSNFTLKIRSTKLEDSAMYFCASSEARGQGYGYTFGSGTRLTVV.

This chain uses TRBV11-2 with TRBJ1-6; a weak D match, TRBD1 (5 bases). Germline loops: CDR1 SGHAT, CDR2 FQNNGV. CDR3 size: 12 residues. The V gene lost 5 bases and the J gene lost 11 bases, with 10 bases spanning the gap. CDR3 DNA sequence: TGTGCCAGCAGCAAGGGACGCACACCCCTCCACTTT. This gives the protein CASSKGRTPLHF.

This clonotype was found a few times. The chain employs TRBV9 and TRBJ2-7; TRBD1 agrees at 10 bases. V lost 0 bases to trimming and J lost 2 bases; unmatched junction nucleotides: 2. This CDR3 contains 15 residues. From germline, CDR1 is SGDLS and CDR2 YYNGEE. CDR3 loop: CASSVAGTGAYEQYF. As DNA, the CDR3 is TGTGCCAGCAGCGTAGCGGGGACAGGGGCCTACGAGCAGTACTTC.

This clonotype was seen more than once but under ten times. The CDR3 sequence is CASSQETAYSYEQYF. CDR3 sequence (DNA): TGCGCCAGCAGCCAGGAGACAGCGTACTCCTACGAGCAGTACTTC. V usage is TRBV4-1 and J usage is TRBJ2-7; a possible D gene is TRBD1 (5 bases). The ends were cut back, 3 bases at V and 0 bases at J, with 12 bases in the middle. Germline values: CDR1 MGHRA, CDR2 YSYEKL. The CDR3 totals 15 residues.

This clonotype was picked up a small number of times. The rearrangement links TRBV20-1 to TRBJ2-3; possibly TRBD1 for D (6 bases). Germline lookup yields CDR1 DFQATT and CDR2 SNEGSKA (reference sequence). V lost 3 bases, J lost 2 bases, and 18 bases lay in between. The CDR3 consists of 16 residues. The chain's CDR3 is CSARARQALDTDTQYF. DNA of the CDR3: TGCAGTGCTAGGGCTCGACAGGCGCTGGACACAGATACGCAGTATTTT.

The table lists this clonotype with many counts. The DNA for the CDR3 is TGTGCCAGCAGCCAAGACCGGGGGACTAGCGGGAGCTTCGGGGAGCTGTTTTTT. This translates into CASSQDRGTSGSFGELFF. The chain has TRBV14 and TRBJ2-2, with 14 positions matching TRBD2. With 0 bases clipped from V and 7 bases from J, the junction kept 7 bases outside the gene matches. The CDR3 has 18 amino acids. Germline V gives CDR1 SGHDN, CDR2 FVKESK.

J is TRBJ2-1 and V is TRBV7-9; D unclear. The V end lost 5 bases, the J end lost 5 bases, and 13 bases lay between the germline ends. Germline lookup yields CDR1 SEHNR and CDR2 FQNEAQ (reference sequence). The CDR3 covers 14 residues. The CDR3 DNA is TGTGCCAGCAGCCTAGAATGGAGTGACAATGAGCAGTTCTTC. Translated: CASSLEWSDNEQFF.

This clonotype was detected only a few times. The chain couples TRBV28 to TRBJ2-1; no clear D. Germline assignment: CDR1 MDHEN and CDR2 SYDVKM. The ends were cut back, 2 bases at V and 3 bases at J, with 14 bases in the middle. This CDR3 comprises 16 residues. This chain's CDR3 is CASSLEWRQNYNEQFF. The CDR3 DNA is TGTGCCAGCAGTTTAGAGTGGCGTCAGAACTACAATGAGCAGTTCTTC.

The chain recombines TRBV7-3 with TRBJ2-3, with D maybe TRBD2 (5 bases). Per germline, CDR1 SGHTA and CDR2 FQGTGA. The CDR3 loop spans 14 amino acids. The germline V and J ends were trimmed by 4 bases and 2 bases, with 10 bases remaining between them. This CDR3 is CASSSLANTDTQYF. Written as DNA, the CDR3 is TGTGCCAGCAGCTCGTTAGCGAACACAGATACGCAGTATTTT. The full variable domain, its missing parts supplied by reference TRBV7-3 and TRBJ2-3, is GAGVSQTPSNKVTEKGKYVELRCDPISGHTALYWYRQSLGQGPEFLIYFQGTGAADDSGLPNDRFFAVRPEGSVSTLKIQRTERGDSAVYLCASSSLANTDTQYFGPGTRLTVL.

This clonotype has at least ten counts. J is TRBJ2-5 and V is TRBV29-1; no clear D. CDR1 and CDR2 from the germline V gene are SQVTM and ANQGSEA. The V end was cut by 1 base, the J end by 0 bases, with 12 bases between. The CDR3 loop spans 15 amino acids. CDR3 nucleotide sequence: TGCAGCGTTGAAGGGGGTGTAAATTACCAAGAGACCCAGTACTTC. Translating gives CSVEGGVNYQETQYF.